These T cell receptor beta chains were read from a single sample in a study of cytomegalovirus exposure and HLA in healthy donors. Clones were read by immunoSEQ multiplex PCR, and TCRdb kept only the in-frame ones, dropping some. The sample has about 110,000 clones, roughly 89% seen once; the top ten hold approximately 1.9%. The sequenced material came from PBMCs. Source of these receptors: a woman younger than 35 in good health and CMV-seronegative. The CDR3 runs from the conserved cysteine through the conserved F or W. A D gene is named only where the DNA matches it firmly. The size of a clone is reported for some rows only, either as once, few or many, or as a class for expanded clones.

.,TRBD1,TRBJ1-5,TRBV18,TGTGCCAGCTCACAGACAGGGGGCGATTCGCCCCAGCATTTT,CASSQTGGDSPQHF
.,.,TRBJ1-2,TRBV28,TGTGCCAGCAGTTTCGGGGGAGCTAACTATGGCTACACCTTC,CASSFGGANYGYTF
.,TRBD2,TRBJ2-1,TRBV28,TGTGCCAGCACCCCTCCCCCTAGCGGGAGCCGAGAGCAGTTCTTC,CASTPPPSGSREQFF
.,TRBD1,TRBJ2-7,TRBV5-5,TGTGCCAGCAGCCCTCGACAGGGAGTCTACGAGCAGTACTTC,CASSPRQGVYEQYF
.,.,TRBJ2-7,TRBV27,TGTGCCAGCAGTTCTCCGTCCCGGACACCCGAGCAGTACTTC,CASSSPSRTPEQYF
.,TRBD1,TRBJ2-7,TRBV28,TGTGCCAGCATTTCCCCAGGGGGCGGATACGAGCAGTACTTC,CASISPGGGYEQYF
.,.,TRBJ2-1,TRBV7-3,TGTGCCAGCAGCTCCCCGGGTTACAATGAGCAGTTCTTC,CASSSPGYNEQFF
.,.,TRBJ2-7,TRBV27,TGTGCCAGCAGTTTATCGGGGGCGGTCGAGCAGTACTTC,CASSLSGAVEQYF
.,.,TRBJ1-2,TRBV27,TGTGCCAGCAGTCAAACAGGCTACTATGGCTACACCTTC,CASSQTGYYGYTF
.,.,TRBJ1-1,TRBV28,TGTGCCAGCAGTTTAGTATCTGAAGCTTTCTTT,CASSLVSEAFF
once,TRBD1,TRBJ2-1,TRBV5-6,TGTGCCAGCAGCGTCCAACAGGGGGCGGGGTACAATGAGCAGTTCTTC,CASSVQQGAGYNEQFF
once,TRBD2,TRBJ2-7,TRBV9,TGTGCCAGCAGCCCATCCGGGGGGAACTACGAGCAGTACTTC,CASSPSGGNYEQYF
.,TRBD2,TRBJ2-3,TRBV4-1,TGCGCCAGCAGCCAACTAACTAGCGTAGCTAGCACAGATACGCAGTATTTT,CASSQLTSVASTDTQYF
.,.,TRBJ2-1,TRBV6-4,TGTGCCAGCAGTGCCCGACCTGGGGGGGCGGGAGTTAGTCTCAATGAGCAGTTCTTC,CASSARPGGAGVSLNEQFF
.,.,TRBJ1-1,TRBV5-1,TGCGCCAGCAGCTTGGCCCAGGGGTCGAACACTGAAGCTTTCTTT,CASSLAQGSNTEAFF
.,TRBD1,TRBJ1-3,TRBV7-9,TGTGCCAGCAGCTTAAGTGGGACAGGGGACACCATATATTTT,CASSLSGTGDTIYF
.,.,TRBJ2-5,TRBV29-1,TGCAGCGTTGGGAGGGGGCCTCAAGAGACCCAGTACTTC,CSVGRGPQETQYF
.,TRBD1,TRBJ2-7,TRBV7-9,TGTGCCAGCAGCTCTTCTCCCGGGACAGGGACATACGAGCAGTACTTC,CASSSSPGTGTYEQYF
.,.,TRBJ2-7,TRBV28,TGTGCCAGCAGTTTGCAGAATAACTACGAGCAGTACTTC,CASSLQNNYEQYF
.,TRBD2,TRBJ2-4,TRBV5-4,TGTGCCAGCAGCTCGGGACTAGCGGGTGACTCGGCCAAAAACATTCAGTACTTC,CASSSGLAGDSAKNIQYF
.,TRBD2,TRBJ2-7,TRBV7-9,TGTGCCAGCAGCTTACGATTGCTAGCGGGAGAGTACGAGCAGTACTTC,CASSLRLLAGEYEQYF
.,.,TRBJ2-6,TRBV9,TGTGCCAGCATGGGGGGAGACTCTGGGGCCAACGTCCTGACTTTC,CASMGGDSGANVLTF
.,.,TRBJ2-5,TRBV11-2,TGTGCCAGCAGCTTAGAAGCAGGGTGGGAGACCCAGTACTTC,CASSLEAGWETQYF
.,.,TRBJ2-2,TRBV7-3,TGTGCCAGCAGCTCCTATGTGGAGGGGAACACCGGGGAGCTGTTTTTT,CASSSYVEGNTGELFF
.,.,TRBJ2-2,TRBV27,TGTGCCAGCACTCCTGGGGTTAGCGCTTTCGGGGAGCTGTTTTTT,CASTPGVSAFGELFF
.,TRBD1,TRBJ1-2,TRBV5-1,TGCGCCAGCAGCTTAGGGGACAGGGGTGGCTATGGCTACACCTTC,CASSLGDRGGYGYTF
.,TRBD2,TRBJ2-1,TRBV25-1,TGTGCCAGCAGTGCCGGACTAGCGGGAGGGCCAAGGAATGAGCAGTTCTTC,CASSAGLAGGPRNEQFF
.,.,TRBJ2-4,TRBV19,TGTGCCAGTAGCATATCTAGTGGAAACATTCAGTACTTC,CASSISSGNIQYF